This T cell receptor (beta chain) derives from a study of cytomegalovirus exposure and HLA in healthy donors. V dropped 4 bases and J dropped 2 bases, with 21 bases sitting between them. CDR1 and CDR2 (germline): SQVTM, ANQGSEA. The CDR3 sequence is 17 residues long. Study-wide results and limits: With later analysis, a missense DCLRE1C variant became linked to TCR beta V- and J-gene trimming.

Worth noting for this clone: What it binds is unknown.

With 60 Vbeta and 13 Jbeta primers, the PCR was carried out. Using immunoSEQ multiplex PCR, the repertoire was profiled, and TCRdb retains in-frame clones only, with some absent. The data hold about 200,000 clones, with approximately 78% observed a single time. This TCR derives from a middle-aged woman in good health and CMV-seronegative. Sequenced input: PBMCs. The V gene is TRBV29-1, the J gene TRBJ1-3; D is uncertain. The CDR3 sequence is CSVVLGTTLNAGNTIYF. The CDR3 nucleotides read TGCAGCGTTGTATTGGGCACAACCTTGAATGCTGGAAACACCATATATTTT.